This is a list of T cell receptor beta chains from one sample in a study of T-cell memory formation after mild COVID-19. TCRdb called the 5' RACE reads again in MiXCR, with one record for every CDR3 protein. The table includes hundreds of thousands of distinct CDR3 sequences, about 20% detected once. Sequencing used PBMCs or a T cell subset sorted from them (not recorded which). These receptors all come from an adult woman who had mild COVID-19 (a few samples of this study predate the infection). Cell type and time point are not known. The CDR3 runs from the conserved cysteine through the conserved F or W. D genes are given only for firm matches. Size values are once, few and many counts, or a class for expanded clones, and some rows have none.

TRBV12-3/TRBV12-4	TRBJ1-2	.	.	CASSSMGRHYGYTF	TGTGCCAGCAGTTCGATGGGGCGACACTATGGCTACACCTTC
TRBV12-3/TRBV12-4	TRBJ2-2	.	many	CASSFLYQGKNTGELFF	TGTGCCAGCAGTTTCTTATACCAGGGGAAAAACACCGGGGAGCTGTTTTTT
TRBV28	TRBJ1-6	TRBD1	few	CASSFKQGSSYNSPLHF	TGTGCCAGCAGTTTTAAACAGGGGAGCTCCTATAATTCACCCCTCCACTTT
TRBV7-9	TRBJ2-1	.	.	CASSRGRGYNEQFF	TGTGCCAGCAGCCGAGGCCGGGGGTACAATGAGCAGTTCTTC
TRBV7-2	TRBJ1-2	.	few	CASSLTGEGYTF	TGTGCCAGCAGCTTGACAGGTGAAGGCTACACCTTC
TRBV28	TRBJ2-7	.	.	CASMAGVTNEQYF	TGTGCCAGCATGGCAGGGGTAACCAACGAGCAGTACTTC
TRBV11-3	TRBJ2-4	TRBD2	few	CASSPGGDTLAKNIQYF	TGTGCCAGCAGCCCCGGGGGGGACACTTTAGCCAAAAACATTCAGTACTTC
TRBV29-1	TRBJ1-2	.	.	CSPGTGQTYGYTF	TGCAGCCCCGGAACTGGACAGACCTATGGCTACACCTTC
TRBV20-1	TRBJ2-7	.	.	CSARIPGENYEQYF	TGCAGTGCTAGAATTCCGGGAGAGAACTACGAGCAGTACTTC
TRBV11-2	TRBJ2-5	.	.	CASSLMVVAGSRTQYF	TGTGCCAGCAGCTTAATGGTCGTGGCGGGGAGTCGGACCCAGTACTTC
TRBV7-3	TRBJ1-1	.	.	CASSLTRGVEAFF	TGTGCCAGCAGCTTGACCCGGGGAGTTGAAGCTTTCTTT
TRBV5-4	TRBJ1-1	.	few	CASSSNWLNTEAFF	TGTGCCAGCAGCTCGAATTGGTTGAACACTGAAGCTTTCTTT
TRBV4-3	TRBJ2-7	TRBD2	.	CASSLRTSGLSYEQYF	TGCGCCAGCAGCCTCCGGACTAGCGGACTCTCCTACGAGCAGTACTTC
TRBV29-1	TRBJ1-2	.	.	CSVEDRGDGYTF	TGCAGCGTTGAAGATCGAGGGGATGGCTACACCTTC
TRBV10-3	TRBJ2-7	TRBD1	few	CAISVDRGASYEQYF	TGTGCCATCAGTGTGGACAGGGGGGCCTCCTACGAGCAGTACTTC
TRBV14	TRBJ1-1	.	few	CASNSGIIVRGTEAFF	TGTGCCAGCAATTCAGGGATAATAGTAAGGGGCACTGAAGCTTTCTTT
TRBV24-1	TRBJ2-1	TRBD1	.	CATSDEGTGNDEQFF	TGTGCCACCAGTGATGAGGGGACAGGGAATGATGAGCAGTTCTTC
TRBV20-1	TRBJ1-5	TRBD1	.	CSAPDRESNQPQHF	TGCAGTGCTCCGGACAGGGAGTCTAATCAGCCCCAGCATTTT
TRBV24-1	TRBJ1-2	TRBD1	few	CATSDWTGGAYGYTF	TGTGCCACCAGTGACTGGACAGGGGGCGCCTATGGCTACACCTTC
TRBV27	TRBJ2-3	TRBD2	few	CASSPTRGARADTQYF	TGTGCCAGCAGTCCCACGCGGGGGGCCAGGGCAGATACGCAGTATTTT
TRBV6-2/TRBV6-3	TRBJ2-5	.	.	CAIPCAPQETQYF	TGTGCCATCCCCTGTGCGCCCCAAGAGACCCAGTACTTC
TRBV9	TRBJ2-7	TRBD1	.	CASSDGDRETYEQYF	TGTGCCAGCAGCGATGGGGACAGGGAAACCTACGAGCAGTACTTC
TRBV5-1	TRBJ1-1	.	few	CASSWGAVNTEAFF	TGCGCCAGCAGCTGGGGGGCAGTGAACACTGAAGCTTTCTTT
TRBV18	TRBJ1-6	.	few	CASSTDRKNSPLHF	TGTGCCAGCTCTACCGACAGGAAGAATTCACCCCTCCACTTT
TRBV12-3/TRBV12-4	TRBJ2-3	.	.	CASSFAAGTTDTQYF	TGTGCCAGCAGTTTCGCCGCGGGGACCACAGATACGCAGTATTTT
TRBV12-3/TRBV12-4	TRBJ2-1	.	.	CASSFVDSAGGTGEQFF	TGTGCCAGCAGTTTCGTTGATTCGGCTGGGGGAACGGGAGAGCAGTTCTTC
TRBV13	TRBJ2-1	.	.	CASSLQASEPQEQFF	TGTGCCAGCAGCTTACAAGCTAGCGAGCCTCAGGAGCAGTTCTTC
TRBV7-3	TRBJ2-1	.	.	CASSYDRNTYEQFF	TGTGCCAGCAGCTATGACAGGAATACGTATGAGCAGTTCTTC
TRBV5-1	TRBJ2-3	TRBD2	few	CASSPSLAGGQEDTQYF	TGCGCCAGCAGCCCTTCTCTCGCGGGGGGGCAGGAAGATACGCAGTATTTT
TRBV12-3/TRBV12-4	TRBJ2-1	.	few	CASSLVRLDPHYNEQFF	TGTGCCAGCAGTTTAGTTCGACTAGACCCCCACTACAATGAGCAGTTCTTC
TRBV25-1	TRBJ2-5	TRBD2	many	CASSDTNPGGETQYF	TGTGCCAGCAGTGACACAAACCCCGGGGGGGAGACCCAGTACTTC
TRBV11-2	TRBJ1-4	.	.	CASSLARYGATNEKLFF	TGTGCCAGCAGCTTAGCGCGATACGGGGCAACTAATGAAAAACTGTTTTTT
TRBV7-6	TRBJ2-2	.	.	CASSTRMGSGELFF	TGTGCCAGCAGCACCAGGATGGGTTCCGGGGAGCTGTTTTTT
TRBV24-1	TRBJ2-4	TRBD1	.	CATSASEQGIGIQYF	TGTGCCACCAGTGCGTCCGAACAGGGGATAGGCATTCAGTACTTC
TRBV18	TRBJ2-1	.	few	CASSRRTTDNNEQFF	TGTGCCAGCTCAAGAAGAACGACAGATAACAATGAGCAGTTCTTC
TRBV5-1	TRBJ2-7	.	.	CASSLYVRGYEQYF	TGCGCCAGCAGCTTGTACGTCAGGGGTTACGAGCAGTACTTC
TRBV5-1	TRBJ2-3	TRBD2	few	CASSQGLAGGSDTQYF	TGCGCCAGCAGCCAGGGACTAGCGGGAGGATCGGATACGCAGTATTTT
TRBV6-5	TRBJ2-5	.	.	CASRPARGRWTQYF	TGTGCCAGCAGGCCCGCGAGGGGCCGGTGGACCCAGTACTTC
TRBV20-1	TRBJ2-1	TRBD1	.	CSALTGAGVYNEQFF	TGCAGTGCTCTAACAGGGGCGGGTGTGTACAATGAGCAGTTCTTC
TRBV14	TRBJ1-4	.	.	CASSPQGTPNEKLFF	TGTGCCAGCAGCCCACAGGGAACCCCAAATGAAAAACTGTTTTTT
TRBV7-2	TRBJ2-2	.	.	CASSRHAPGSGELFF	TGTGCCAGCAGCCGCCACGCGCCCGGGTCCGGGGAGCTGTTTTTT
TRBV7-2	TRBJ2-7	.	.	CASSSSWTTQGYEQYF	TGTGCCAGCAGCTCTTCTTGGACCACCCAGGGGTACGAGCAGTACTTC
TRBV4-1	TRBJ1-1	.	.	CASSQDKAGHTEAFF	TGCGCCAGCAGCCAAGATAAGGCGGGGCACACTGAAGCTTTCTTT
TRBV7-9	TRBJ2-4	.	.	CASSLADSKNIQYF	TGTGCCAGCAGCTTAGCAGACAGCAAAAACATTCAGTACTTC
TRBV3-1	TRBJ2-1	.	few	CASSQRAYNEQFF	TGTGCCAGCAGCCAAAGGGCCTACAATGAGCAGTTCTTC
TRBV6-2/TRBV6-3	TRBJ2-1	.	.	CASSLYRSSYNEQFF	TGTGCCAGCAGTTTGTATAGGAGCTCCTACAATGAGCAGTTCTTC
TRBV12-3/TRBV12-4	TRBJ1-5	.	.	CASRDSSNQPQHF	TGTGCCAGCAGAGACAGTAGCAATCAGCCCCAGCATTTT
TRBV9	TRBJ2-1	.	.	CASSVSGKQFF	TGTGCCAGCAGCGTCTCCGGTAAGCAGTTCTTC
TRBV6-1	TRBJ2-2	TRBD2	.	CASSDLAGMVGELFF	TGTGCCAGCAGTGACCTAGCGGGGATGGTCGGGGAGCTGTTTTTT
TRBV27	TRBJ1-1	.	few	CASGIRGGTEAFF	TGTGCCAGCGGAATCCGTGGGGGGACTGAAGCTTTCTTT
TRBV7-2	TRBJ2-6	TRBD2	.	CASSLLAGGRSGANVLTF	TGTGCCAGCAGCCTTCTAGCGGGAGGCAGAAGTGGGGCCAACGTCCTGACTTTC
TRBV24-1	TRBJ2-1	.	.	CATSDLGPEQFF	TGTGCCACCAGTGATTTGGGTCCAGAGCAGTTCTTC
TRBV25-1	TRBJ1-5	.	.	CASPGSWTVYSNQPQHF	TGTGCCAGCCCCGGGTCATGGACCGTATATAGCAATCAGCCCCAGCATTTT
TRBV12-3/TRBV12-4	TRBJ1-4	.	.	CASSFQGFDEKLFF	TGTGCCAGCAGTTTCCAGGGCTTTGACGAAAAACTGTTTTTT
TRBV20-1	TRBJ1-2	.	.	CSAPFSDSERANYGYTF	TGCAGTGCTCCTTTCTCGGACAGTGAGAGGGCGAACTATGGCTACACCTTC